This T cell receptor beta chain was sequenced in a study of beta chain features in type 1 diabetes. About the research overall: When patients were set against healthy donors, age, gender and cell yields were similar.

Points from the study as a whole: Cells carrying high TCR expression could end up over-represented when cDNA is sequenced.

This clone was counted a few times. Its antigen is currently unknown. Expressed TCRB transcripts were sequenced because the entire RNA isolate underwent reverse transcription. Only in-frame clones appear in the TCRdb table, and some are missing; sequencing was by immunoSEQ multiplex PCR. The repertoire holds roughly 170,000 clones, with about 13% as singletons. V was pared by 3 bases and J by 5 bases, with 6 bases of the junction left unmatched. This CDR3 comprises 15 residues. The germline gives CDR1 SQVTM, CDR2 ANQGSEA. CD4+ naive, central memory, regulatory and stem cell-like memory subsets were isolated by sorting on CD45RO/CCR7/CD25/CD127/CD95/CD27.

The gene calls are TRBV29-1 and TRBJ2-1, with 11 bases matching TRBD2. Sequencing input: central memory CD4+ T cells from blood. This TCR derives from a woman under 30 in good health. The CDR3 DNA sequence: TGCAGCGTTGACGGGACTAGCGGACTAAACAATGAGCAGTTCTTC. Translated, it gives CSVDGTSGLNNEQFF.